This is a list of T cell receptor beta chains from one sample in a study of cytomegalovirus exposure and HLA in healthy donors. TCRdb keeps only in-frame clones here, not all; method: immunoSEQ multiplex PCR. The repertoire holds roughly 110,000 clones, with approximately 81% as singletons. Sequencing was done on a sample of PBMCs. Receptors were obtained from a man aged 25 to 40 in good health and CMV-seronegative. CDR3s include the opening cysteine and the closing phenylalanine or tryptophan. The D gene is left open where the match is weak. Expanded clones get a size class; other rows say once, few or many, or leave the size out.

abundance: NA; j_gene: TRBJ2-1; d_gene: TRBD2; v_gene: TRBV10-2; CDR3aa: CASRAGGGGYNEQFF; CDR3nt: TGCGCCAGCAGGGCGGGCGGGGGGGGCTACAATGAGCAGTTCTTC
abundance: NA; j_gene: TRBJ2-7; d_gene: NA; v_gene: TRBV2; CDR3aa: CASSGSWGYEQYF; CDR3nt: TGTGCCAGCAGCGGGAGTTGGGGGTACGAGCAGTACTTC
abundance: NA; j_gene: TRBJ1-1; d_gene: TRBD1; v_gene: TRBV20-1; CDR3aa: CSAGGTGEAFF; CDR3nt: TGCAGTGCGGGTGGGACAGGGGAAGCTTTCTTT
abundance: NA; j_gene: TRBJ2-3; d_gene: TRBD2; v_gene: TRBV9; CDR3aa: CASSVMGGGAIGPDTQYF; CDR3nt: TGTGCCAGCAGCGTAATGGGCGGGGGGGCCATTGGCCCAGATACGCAGTATTTT
abundance: NA; j_gene: TRBJ2-3; d_gene: NA; v_gene: TRBV29-1; CDR3aa: CSVESETSWDTQYF; CDR3nt: TGCAGCGTTGAGTCAGAAACCTCCTGGGATACGCAGTATTTT
abundance: NA; j_gene: TRBJ1-2; d_gene: NA; v_gene: TRBV10-1; CDR3aa: CASSVGQNYGYTF; CDR3nt: TGCGCCAGCAGTGTAGGACAGAACTATGGCTACACCTTC
abundance: NA; j_gene: TRBJ2-1; d_gene: TRBD1; v_gene: TRBV29-1; CDR3aa: CSVPGTGSYNEQFF; CDR3nt: TGCAGCGTCCCAGGGACAGGGAGTTACAATGAGCAGTTCTTC
abundance: NA; j_gene: TRBJ2-5; d_gene: NA; v_gene: TRBV5-5; CDR3aa: CASSTVGETQYF; CDR3nt: TGTGCCAGCAGCACCGTCGGGGAGACCCAGTACTTC
abundance: NA; j_gene: TRBJ2-7; d_gene: NA; v_gene: TRBV2; CDR3aa: CATVSVAEHSYEQYF; CDR3nt: TGTGCCACCGTTTCAGTAGCGGAGCACTCCTACGAGCAGTACTTC
abundance: NA; j_gene: TRBJ2-7; d_gene: NA; v_gene: TRBV6-1; CDR3aa: CASSDLLVGSYEQYF; CDR3nt: TGTGCCAGCAGTGATTTGCTAGTCGGCTCCTACGAGCAGTACTTC
abundance: once; j_gene: TRBJ2-7; d_gene: NA; v_gene: TRBV6-5; CDR3aa: CASTDGGRNEQYF; CDR3nt: TGTGCCAGCACAGACGGGGGACGGAACGAGCAGTACTTC
abundance: NA; j_gene: TRBJ2-7; d_gene: NA; v_gene: TRBV12-5; CDR3aa: CASGPRGGRYEQYF; CDR3nt: TGTGCTAGTGGCCCAAGGGGGGGCAGGTACGAGCAGTACTTC
abundance: NA; j_gene: TRBJ1-2; d_gene: TRBD1; v_gene: TRBV28; CDR3aa: CASSRTGGRGYTF; CDR3nt: TGTGCCAGCAGTCGGACAGGGGGCCGTGGCTACACCTTC
abundance: NA; j_gene: TRBJ2-7; d_gene: NA; v_gene: TRBV7-2; CDR3aa: CASRQGQTSYEQYF; CDR3nt: TGTGCCAGCAGACAGGGCCAAACATCCTACGAGCAGTACTTC
abundance: NA; j_gene: TRBJ1-3; d_gene: NA; v_gene: TRBV7-2; CDR3aa: CASGARASGNTIYF; CDR3nt: TGTGCCAGCGGAGCCAGGGCCTCTGGAAACACCATATATTTT
abundance: NA; j_gene: TRBJ2-2; d_gene: NA; v_gene: TRBV11-3; CDR3aa: CASSSITGELFF; CDR3nt: TGTGCCAGCAGCTCCATCACCGGGGAGCTGTTTTTT
abundance: NA; j_gene: TRBJ2-7; d_gene: TRBD2; v_gene: TRBV25-1; CDR3aa: CATAKFSGKSYEQYF; CDR3nt: TGTGCCACGGCGAAATTTAGCGGGAAATCCTACGAGCAGTACTTC
abundance: NA; j_gene: TRBJ2-7; d_gene: NA; v_gene: TRBV27; CDR3aa: CASSLSPAYEQYF; CDR3nt: TGTGCCAGCAGTTTATCACCAGCCTACGAGCAGTACTTC
abundance: NA; j_gene: TRBJ1-5; d_gene: NA; v_gene: TRBV7-8; CDR3aa: CASSLAGSNQPQHF; CDR3nt: TGTGCCAGCAGCTTAGCCGGTAGCAATCAGCCCCAGCATTTT
abundance: NA; j_gene: TRBJ2-3; d_gene: NA; v_gene: TRBV6-1; CDR3aa: CASSLWEKGTDTQYF; CDR3nt: TGTGCCAGCAGTTTGTGGGAGAAGGGCACAGATACGCAGTATTTT
abundance: NA; j_gene: TRBJ2-7; d_gene: TRBD1; v_gene: TRBV29-1; CDR3aa: CSVETRTGYEQYF; CDR3nt: TGCAGCGTTGAAACCCGGACAGGCTACGAGCAGTACTTC
abundance: NA; j_gene: TRBJ1-2; d_gene: TRBD1; v_gene: TRBV5-1; CDR3aa: CASSLDGQGHYGYTF; CDR3nt: TGCGCCAGCAGCTTGGACGGACAGGGGCACTATGGCTACACCTTC
abundance: few; j_gene: TRBJ2-5; d_gene: NA; v_gene: TRBV29-1; CDR3aa: CSVRLPRLVKETQYF; CDR3nt: TGCAGCGTCCGCCTCCCGCGGCTAGTCAAAGAGACCCAGTACTTC
abundance: NA; j_gene: TRBJ2-3; d_gene: NA; v_gene: TRBV11-3; CDR3aa: CASSLGAFGGTQYF; CDR3nt: TGTGCCAGCAGCTTGGGGGCTTTTGGAGGTACGCAGTATTTT
abundance: once; j_gene: TRBJ2-7; d_gene: NA; v_gene: TRBV13; CDR3aa: CASSLAQGRGEQYF; CDR3nt: TGTGCCAGCAGCTTAGCTCAGGGAAGGGGCGAGCAGTACTTC
abundance: NA; j_gene: TRBJ1-1; d_gene: NA; v_gene: TRBV5-1; CDR3aa: CASGQGNTEAFF; CDR3nt: TGCGCCAGCGGGCAGGGGAACACTGAAGCTTTCTTT
abundance: NA; j_gene: TRBJ1-1; d_gene: NA; v_gene: TRBV30; CDR3aa: CAWTPDGRVAFF; CDR3nt: TGTGCCTGGACCCCGGACGGGCGGGTAGCTTTCTTT
abundance: NA; j_gene: TRBJ2-5; d_gene: NA; v_gene: TRBV2; CDR3aa: CASRTGVLAETQYF; CDR3nt: TGTGCCAGCAGGACCGGGGTCCTCGCAGAGACCCAGTACTTC
abundance: once; j_gene: TRBJ1-1; d_gene: NA; v_gene: TRBV7-8; CDR3aa: CASRPTGVTGAFF; CDR3nt: TGTGCCAGCAGGCCCACTGGGGTGACAGGCGCTTTCTTT
abundance: NA; j_gene: TRBJ1-1; d_gene: NA; v_gene: TRBV5-1; CDR3aa: CASSLREGTEAFF; CDR3nt: TGCGCCAGCAGCTTGCGGGAGGGCACTGAAGCTTTCTTT
abundance: NA; j_gene: TRBJ1-3; d_gene: TRBD1; v_gene: TRBV6-1; CDR3aa: CAIGTAPRNTIYF; CDR3nt: TGTGCCATTGGGACAGCTCCACGAAACACCATATATTTT
abundance: NA; j_gene: TRBJ2-5; d_gene: TRBD2; v_gene: TRBV19; CDR3aa: CASSWGGQETQYF; CDR3nt: TGTGCCAGTAGTTGGGGGGGGCAAGAGACCCAGTACTTC
abundance: NA; j_gene: TRBJ1-1; d_gene: TRBD1; v_gene: TRBV30; CDR3aa: CAWSPASGGRTEAFF; CDR3nt: TGTGCCTGGAGTCCAGCGTCAGGGGGAAGGACTGAAGCTTTCTTT
abundance: NA; j_gene: TRBJ2-5; d_gene: NA; v_gene: TRBV30; CDR3aa: CAWSVTSQETQYF; CDR3nt: TGTGCCTGGAGTGTGACTAGCCAAGAGACCCAGTACTTC
abundance: NA; j_gene: TRBJ2-1; d_gene: TRBD2; v_gene: TRBV9; CDR3aa: CASSDTSGPYNEQFF; CDR3nt: TGTGCCAGCAGTGACACTAGCGGACCCTACAATGAGCAGTTCTTC
abundance: NA; j_gene: TRBJ2-5; d_gene: NA; v_gene: TRBV7-9; CDR3aa: CASSFRAGETQYF; CDR3nt: TGTGCCAGCAGCTTTAGGGCAGGGGAGACCCAGTACTTC
abundance: once; j_gene: TRBJ1-1; d_gene: TRBD1; v_gene: TRBV7-2; CDR3aa: CASSYRQGLNTEAFF; CDR3nt: TGTGCCAGCAGCTACCGACAGGGCTTGAACACTGAAGCTTTCTTT
abundance: NA; j_gene: TRBJ2-3; d_gene: TRBD2; v_gene: TRBV18; CDR3aa: CASSPSELAGEFGRADTQYF; CDR3nt: TGTGCCAGCTCACCATCGGAACTAGCGGGAGAGTTTGGGCGTGCAGATACGCAGTATTTT
abundance: NA; j_gene: TRBJ1-2; d_gene: TRBD1; v_gene: TRBV2; CDR3aa: CASSDLGGDYGYTF; CDR3nt: TGTGCCAGCAGTGATTTAGGGGGCGACTATGGCTACACCTTC
abundance: NA; j_gene: TRBJ1-6; d_gene: TRBD1; v_gene: TRBV5-1; CDR3aa: CASSSAGTGLNSPLHF; CDR3nt: TGCGCCAGCAGCTCGGCGGGGACAGGGCTCAATTCACCCCTCCACTTT
abundance: NA; j_gene: TRBJ1-6; d_gene: TRBD1; v_gene: TRBV15; CDR3aa: CATSGNPTGPGHF; CDR3nt: TGTGCCACCAGCGGCAACCCGACAGGGCCAGGGCACTTT